The 22 T cell receptor beta chains in this list originate from one sample, sequenced in a study of T-cell reconstitution after alpha-beta-depleted transplantation in children. Construction of the TCRbeta library involved unique molecular identifiers. Via MiXCR, TCRdb re-called the PCR reads, giving one row per CDR3 protein. The profile shows fewer than 550,000 distinct CDR3 sequences, roughly a tenth of them singletons. Sequenced here: PBMCs from the stem cell graft donor, sampled from the stem cell graft. The source is a human donor who donated a stem cell graft to a child with acute myeloid leukemia.

This clonotype was counted between two and nine times. The chain joins TRBV20-1 to TRBJ2-3; 8 bases line up with TRBD2. The CDR3 totals 12 residues. CDR1 DFQATT and CDR2 SNEGSKA come from the germline V gene (reference sequence). CDR3 protein: CTVSGSADTQYF. DNA for the CDR3: TGCACCGTAAGCGGGAGTGCAGATACGCAGTATTTT.

This clonotype came up a few times. The V call is TRBV20-1, the J call TRBJ2-7; D perhaps matches TRBD2 (5 bases). Germline assignment: CDR1 DFQATT and CDR2 SNEGSKA (reference sequence). The CDR3 contains 13 residues. The V gene lost 6 bases and the J gene lost 6 bases, with 18 bases spanning the gap. CDR3 loop: CSATSRRYGEQYF. The CDR3 DNA sequence: TGCAGTGCCACTAGTCGGAGATACGGCGAGCAGTACTTC.

This clonotype was counted at least ten times. This rearrangement joins TRBV5-1 to TRBJ2-5; possible D gene TRBD1, 6 bases. The CDR3 has 13 residues. V was shortened by 3 bases and J by 3 bases, with 9 bases between the two germline ends. Germline loops: CDR1 SGHRS, CDR2 YFSETQ. The CDR3 spells CASSSGQKETQYF. The DNA for the CDR3 is TGCGCCAGCAGCTCAGGACAGAAAGAGACCCAGTACTTC.

The J gene is TRBJ1-1, the V gene TRBV27; D unclear. CDR3 length equals 17 residues. Germline V gives CDR1 MNHEY, CDR2 SMNVEV (reference sequence). Trimming cost V 1 base and J 1 base, with 16 bases left between them. In DNA form, the CDR3 reads TGTGCCAGCAGTTTATTCCCCCGGGTTGCGGGGAACACTGAAGCTTTCTTT. Translating it yields CASSLFPRVAGNTEAFF.

This rearrangement joins TRBV6-2 or TRBV6-3 to TRBJ2-1; TRBD1 aligns across 9 bases. With 5 bases clipped from V and 8 bases from J, the junction kept 13 bases outside the gene matches. CDR3 length: 16 residues. From germline, CDR1 is MNHEY and CDR2 SVGEGT. CDR3 DNA sequence: TGTGCCAGCAGTCCCAACAGGGGGCGGGCACGCGATGAGCAGTTCTTC. It codes for CASSPNRGRARDEQFF.

This clonotype showed up just a few times. V and J are TRBV6-1 and TRBJ2-4; 14 bases line up with TRBD2. V lost 5 bases to trimming and J lost 0 bases; unmatched junction nucleotides: 6. The CDR3 runs 18 residues. Looked up from germline, CDR1 is MNHNS and CDR2 is SASEGT. The CDR3 bases are TGTGCCAGCAGTCCCAAGGGACTAGCGGGAGTAGCCAAAAACATTCAGTACTTC. Its translation is CASSPKGLAGVAKNIQYF.

This clonotype showed up many times. The chain is built from TRBV18 and TRBJ1-2; tentative D call: TRBD1 (5 bases). The CDR3 length is 13 residues. The germline CDR1 and CDR2 sequences are KGHSH and LQKENI. Trimming cost V 4 bases and J 7 bases, with 13 bases left between them. CDR3 DNA: TGTGCCAGCTCACGGGACGGATTGTCTGGCTACACCTTC. Its translation is CASSRDGLSGYTF.

For this clonotype: At one end, the junction sequence differs from germline, possibly due to a read error. The rearrangement joins TRBV6-1 to TRBJ2-5, with TRBD1 matching over 9 bases. Germline CDR1 reads MNHNS; CDR2 reads SASEGT. There are 18 residues in the CDR3. CDR3 residues: CASSDLLTGQGTQESQYF. The DNA for the CDR3 is TGTGCCAGCAGTGACCTCCTAACGGGACAGGGAACCCAAGAGAGCCAGTACTTC.

The chain has TRBV7-3 and TRBJ2-1; 7 bases line up with TRBD1. The CDR3 extends over 14 amino acids. Germline V gene sequence: CDR1 SGHTA, CDR2 FQGTGA. Germline trimming cut 5 bases from V and 6 bases from J; bases unmatched to any gene: 7. In DNA form, the CDR3 reads TGTGCCAGCAGCAGCTCCGGGACAGTCAATGAGCAGTTCTTC. It codes for CASSSSGTVNEQFF.

This clonotype was counted a few times. V and J are TRBV5-1 and TRBJ1-5; 7 nucleotides align to TRBD1. J lost 5 bases, V lost 4 bases, and 9 bases had no gene match. The CDR3 covers 15 residues. Germline V gene lookup returns CDR1 SGHRS and CDR2 YFSETQ. CDR3 nucleotides: TGCGCCAGCAGCCCCGGTGACAGGGATCATCAGCCCCAGCATTTT. It encodes CASSPGDRDHQPQHF.

In its sample, this clonotype was seen many times. CDR3 coding DNA: TGTGCCAGCAGCTTGGTCCGGGACACCAAAAACATTCAGTACTTC. Its translation: CASSLVRDTKNIQYF. The chain carries TRBV5-8 and TRBJ2-4; TRBD1 is a possible D gene (6 bases). This CDR3 contains 15 residues. Per germline, CDR1 SGHTS and CDR2 YDEGEE. With 0 bases removed from V and 2 bases from J, the gap between germline ends came to 9 bases.

This clonotype was detected a few times. The rearrangement uses TRBV20-1 and TRBJ2-7; 9 bases line up with TRBD1. V shed 6 bases and J 2 bases; nucleotides not matched to a gene: 8. Germline V CDR1 and CDR2: DFQATT, SNEGSKA (reference sequence). The CDR3 contains 14 residues. Here the CDR3 reads CSAKPGTGPYEQYF. The CDR3 DNA follows: TGCAGTGCAAAGCCCGGGACAGGGCCCTACGAGCAGTACTTC.

There are a few counts of this clonotype. V and J are TRBV5-1 and TRBJ2-7; D is ambiguous. Per germline, CDR1 SGHRS and CDR2 YFSETQ. The V end lost 0 bases, the J end lost 0 bases, and 7 bases lay between the germline ends. There are 14 residues in the CDR3. CDR3 in amino acids: CASSLDASSYEQYF. In nucleotides, the CDR3 is TGCGCCAGCAGCTTGGATGCAAGCTCCTACGAGCAGTACTTC. Full variable domain (outside the CDR3, taken from reference TRBV5-1 and TRBJ2-7): KAGVTQTPRYLIKTRGQQVTLSCSPISGHRSVSWYQQTPGQGLQFLFEYFSETQRNKGNFPGRFSGRQFSNSRSEMNVSTLELGDSALYLCASSLDASSYEQYFGPGTRLTVT.

With regard to this clonotype: A read error is possible here, since a much larger clone lies one base away. V usage is TRBV5-1 and J usage is TRBJ2-3; TRBD1 might be the D (5 bases). Germline V gene sequence: CDR1 SGHRS, CDR2 YFSETQ. The CDR3 runs 13 residues. CDR3 in DNA: TGCGCCAGCAGCTTGGGGCAGACAGATAGGCAGTATTTT. It is translated as CASSLGQTDRQYF.

This clonotype was recorded at least ten times. The chain links TRBV29-1 to TRBJ2-5, with D perhaps matching TRBD1 or TRBD2 (5 bases each). V was cut by 7 bases and J by 5 bases, with 14 bases left in between. The CDR3 is made up of 12 amino acids. From germline, CDR1 is SQVTM and CDR2 ANQGSEA. The CDR3 region has the DNA TGCAGCGCCACTGAGGGGCCGGAGACCCAGTACTTC. This gives the protein CSATEGPETQYF.

This sequence joins TRBV25-1 and TRBJ2-5, with D perhaps TRBD1 (6 bases). The CDR3 runs to 16 residues. CDR1 is MGHDK and CDR2 is SYGVNS in the germline V gene. V was clipped by 3 bases and J by 1 base, with 15 bases between them. DNA for the CDR3: TGTGCCAGCAGTGAGAAGAGGACAGACCGCCAAGAGACCCAGTACTTC. This sequence encodes CASSEKRTDRQETQYF.

This clonotype was counted a few times. The chain is built from TRBV6-2 or TRBV6-3 and TRBJ1-4; D not resolved. Germline CDR1 and CDR2: MNHEY and SVGEGT. There are 14 residues in the CDR3. V lost 4 bases and J lost 7, with 13 bases in between. The CDR3 reads CASSSGRSLEKLFF. The CDR3 DNA reads TGTGCCAGCAGTTCCGGGCGCAGCCTTGAAAAACTGTTTTTT.

This clonotype has only a few counts. The V gene is TRBV20-1, the J gene TRBJ2-5, with TRBD2 as a possible D gene (6 bases). Trimming took off 2 bases at V and 3 bases at J, with 16 bases between the two ends. This CDR3 has 15 residues. Germline CDR1 and CDR2: DFQATT and SNEGSKA (reference sequence). The CDR3 loop reads CSARPTRGGKETQYF. For the CDR3, the DNA is TGCAGTGCTAGACCTACTAGAGGAGGGAAAGAGACCCAGTACTTC.

V usage is TRBV6-2 or TRBV6-3 and J usage is TRBJ2-3, with D perhaps matching TRBD1 or TRBD2 (5 bases each). Trimming cost V 6 bases and J 9 bases, with 16 bases left between them. The CDR3 length is 13 residues. From germline, CDR1 is MNHEY and CDR2 SVGEGT. This CDR3 reads CASSTPPRETQYF. CDR3 nucleotides: TGTGCCAGCAGCACCCCGCCCAGGGAGACGCAGTATTTT.

The gene calls are TRBV20-1 and TRBJ2-1; D remains unclear. Germline V lookup: CDR1 DFQATT, CDR2 SNEGSKA (reference sequence). Deletions cut 0 bases from V and 0 bases from J, with 15 bases between. The CDR3 has 17 amino acids. CDR3 DNA: TGCAGTGCTAGAGATCGATTGGGCCAGTTCTCCTACAATGAGCAGTTCTTC. This sequence encodes CSARDRLGQFSYNEQFF.

The V and J genes are TRBV7-2 and TRBJ1-1; D gene unclear. This CDR3 has 16 amino acids. Between the trimmed V and J ends, which lost 2 bases and 2 bases, there was a span of 15 bases. Germline lookup yields CDR1 SGHTA and CDR2 FQGNSA. The CDR3 region is CASSLMGWAPNTEAFF. The CDR3 DNA sequence: TGTGCCAGCAGCTTAATGGGATGGGCACCCAACACTGAAGCTTTCTTT.

This sequence joins TRBV7-2 and TRBJ2-1, with 8 bases lining up with TRBD2. With 1 base clipped from V and 9 bases from J, the junction kept 8 bases outside the gene matches. The CDR3 totals 15 residues. The germline V gene encodes CDR1 SGHTA and CDR2 FQGNSA. CDR3 DNA sequence: TGTGCCAGCAGCTTAGTCAACCGGGAGGGTGGTGAGCAGTTCTTC. This gives the protein CASSLVNREGGEQFF. Complete variable domain (other parts from reference TRBV7-2 and TRBJ2-1): GAGVSQSPSNKVTEKGKDVELRCDPISGHTALYWYRQSLGQGLEFLIYFQGNSAPDKSGLPSDRFSAERTGGSVSTLTIQRTQQEDSAVYLCASSLVNREGGEQFFGPGTRLTVL.